This T cell receptor (beta chain) was recorded in a study of cytotoxic CD8 clonotypes in ibrutinib-treated CLL. Study details: Partial responses numbered around 24 and complete responses 2; after a median about six years, approximately 14 stayed remitted and approximately twelve progressed.

V dropped 3 bases and J dropped 4 bases, with 13 bases sitting between them. The germline V gene encodes CDR1 MNHEY and CDR2 SMNVEV (reference sequence). This CDR3 has 14 amino acids. Using immunoSEQ multiplex PCR, the repertoire was profiled, and TCRdb retains in-frame clones only, with some absent. The sample lists 40,000 to 50,000 clones, around 60% occurring once. This chain connects TRBV27 to TRBJ2-7, with a possible D match to TRBD2 (5 bases). This sample comprised PBMCs, obtained after 24 months of ibrutinib treatment. This TCR was sampled from a human donor with chronic lymphocytic leukemia. CDR3 in DNA: TGTGCCAGCAGTTTCGAGGGTTCCGAATACGAGCAGTACTTC. It specifies CASSFEGSEYEQYF.